This T cell receptor beta chain was sequenced in a study of T-cell reconstitution after alpha-beta-depleted transplantation in children. Notes on this clonotype: At one end, the junction sequence differs from germline, possibly due to a read error.

Germline loops: CDR1 MRHNA, CDR2 SNTAGT. This CDR3 comprises 18 residues. Construction of the TCRbeta library involved unique molecular identifiers. A single record per CDR3 protein comes from TCRdb applying MiXCR to the PCR reads. The sample comprises over 85,000 distinct CDR3 sequences, under 7% of which are singletons, and about 6% rests with the top ten. The input for sequencing was PBMCs, mostly from graft donor cells, taken 60 days after TCRalphabeta/CD19-depleted stem cell transplant. The chain couples TRBV6-4 to TRBJ2-4; D ambiguous. This TCR was sampled from a female patient aged 2-10 years who had a stem cell transplant for Fanconi anemia, so the T cells may come from the graft donor. The CDR3 reads CTSCSQSITILAKNIQYF. Written as DNA, the CDR3 is TGTACCAGCTGTTCCCAGAGTATCACCATCCTAGCCAAAAACATTCAGTACTTC.